This TCR beta chain came from a study of blood T cell repertoires in COVID-19. Study context: T cells, B-cell-depleted T cells, or PBMCs provided the cDNA or gDNA that served as material.

V gave up 10 bases and J gave up 3 bases, with 10 bases separating them. There are 11 residues in the CDR3. The germline V gene encodes CDR1 LNHDA and CDR2 SQIVND (reference sequence). Measured with immunoSEQ multiplex PCR; TCRdb has only the in-frame clones, and not every one. The profile covers a few hundred thousand clones, with almost 90% appearing a single time and 11% taken by the ten largest. Sequenced: peripheral blood. V and J are TRBV19 and TRBJ2-7; D is possibly TRBD2 (5 bases). The receptor's source is a woman aged 25 to 39 with COVID-19, enrolled during active disease. The CDR3 protein is CATHAGYEQYF. CDR3 DNA: TGTGCCACACATGCGGGCTACGAGCAGTACTTC.